This T cell receptor (beta chain) was sequenced in a study of response to subunit inactivated influenza vaccine. Via MiXCR, TCRdb re-called the RT-PCR reads, giving one row per CDR3 protein. The sample has 490,000 or so distinct CDR3 sequences; 6% to 9% are singletons. Study-level results: Every seasonal influenza vaccination brings in few new T cells, the authors suggested.

A note on this clonotype: Its antigen is unidentified.

This receptor was taken from a man aged 45 to 70 who received an inactivated influenza vaccine. The sequences come from PBMCs from blood, collected roughly 24 months after vaccination.

The DNA for the CDR3 is TGTGCCAGCAGACCACCCTTTTCGGGACAGAACTATGGCTACACCTTC. Its protein product is CASRPPFSGQNYGYTF. This chain connects TRBV27 to TRBJ1-2; 7 bases line up with TRBD1. The CDR3 is made up of 16 amino acids. V shed 6 bases, J shed 2 bases, and the junction held 12 bases outside the gene matches. Per germline, CDR1 MNHEY and CDR2 SMNVEV (reference sequence).